One sample yielded the 22 T cell receptor beta chains listed below, sequenced in a study of neurological immune-mediated disorders. Time point noted: technical triplicate 1. One entry per CDR3 protein, called by TCRdb with MiXCR from the 5' RACE reads. The sample lists some 22,000 distinct CDR3 sequences; about 13% were seen once. Input material: CD4+ T cells from blood. The receptors come from a female donor with HTLV-1-associated myelopathy (HAM/TSP).

The CDR3 protein is CASNLLDSPLHF. Here the CDR3 DNA reads TGTGCCAGCAATTTACTGGATTCACCCCTCCACTTT. The gene calls are TRBV6-1 and TRBJ1-6; no firm D call. CDR3 length: 12 residues. Germline CDR1 is MNHNS and CDR2 is SASEGT. Trimming took 7 bases from V and 8 from J, leaving 9 bases between them.

This chain uses TRBV20-1 with TRBJ2-3, with 8 nucleotides matching TRBD2. The germline CDR1 and CDR2 sequences are DFQATT and SNEGSKA (reference sequence). The CDR3 has 12 amino acids. V lost 3 bases and J lost 12; bases outside the gene matches: 8. CDR3 amino acids: CSASPSGGSQYF. As DNA, the CDR3 is TGCAGTGCTAGTCCCAGCGGGGGATCCCAGTATTTT.

This clonotype was counted at least ten times. The rearrangement joins TRBV20-1 to TRBJ2-1; 11 nucleotides line up with TRBD2. Germline V CDR1 and CDR2: DFQATT, SNEGSKA (reference sequence). The CDR3 contains 19 residues. The V and J ends lost 0 bases and 1 base, in that order; junction bases with no gene match: 11. The CDR3 DNA is TGCAGTGCTAGAGACCGAAAGACTAGCGGGACGGGGTCCTACAATGAGCAGTTCTTC. This translates into CSARDRKTSGTGSYNEQFF.

This clonotype was recorded many times. The rearrangement joins TRBV7-2 to TRBJ2-1; TRBD1 matches at 9 bases. Per the germline V gene, CDR1 is SGHTA and CDR2 is FQGNSA. V lost 3 bases and J lost 8; bases outside the gene matches: 5. This CDR3 contains 14 residues. CDR3 DNA sequence: TGTGCCAGCAGCTTGGACAGGGGTCTGGATGAGCAGTTCTTC. It yields the protein CASSLDRGLDEQFF.

This clonotype is deemed medium-sized. The CDR3 sequence: CAISEGVNTEAFF. CDR3 sequence (DNA): TGTGCCATCAGTGAGGGAGTGAACACTGAAGCTTTCTTT. This chain joins TRBV10-3 and TRBJ1-1; D is undetermined. Germline V CDR1 and CDR2: ENHRY, SYGVKD. The CDR3 covers 13 residues. V gave up 2 bases and J gave up 0 bases, with 4 bases separating them.

This clonotype occurred many times. This rearrangement joins TRBV5-5 to TRBJ1-3; a possible D gene is TRBD1 (5 bases). This CDR3 is built from 14 residues. CDR1 is SGHKS, CDR2 YYEKEE, per germline (reference sequence). V was trimmed by 5 bases and J by 4 bases, leaving 13 bases between them. Here the CDR3 DNA reads TGTGCCAGCAGGCCGGGACTAAGCGGAAACACCATATATTTT. It yields the protein CASRPGLSGNTIYF.

This clonotype was picked up many times. The chain joins TRBV27 to TRBJ2-3; 8 nucleotides align to TRBD1. The V and J ends lost 2 bases and 4 bases, in that order; junction bases with no gene match: 8. The length of the CDR3 is 16 residues. The V gene's germline CDR1 is MNHEY and CDR2 SMNVEV (reference sequence). The CDR3 nucleotides are TGTGCCAGCAGTTTACTTTGGACAGGGTTCCCAGATACGCAGTATTTT. It specifies CASSLLWTGFPDTQYF.

This clonotype was detected many times. The chain carries TRBV10-3 and TRBJ2-7; 8 bases align to TRBD1. Trimming cost V 7 bases and J 4 bases; bases outside gene matches: 9. The CDR3 is 14 amino acids. Germline lookup yields CDR1 ENHRY and CDR2 SYGVKD. The CDR3 is CAITGQGGSYEQYF. The DNA of the CDR3 is TGTGCCATCACCGGACAGGGCGGATCGTACGAGCAGTACTTC.

Ten or more counts support this clonotype. The V and J genes are TRBV14 and TRBJ2-1; D is unclear. Trimming stripped 3 bases from V and 0 bases from J, with 9 bases between. CDR3 length equals 15 residues. The germline gives CDR1 SGHDN, CDR2 FVKESK. The CDR3 spells CASSHRFNSYNEQFF. The CDR3 nucleotides are TGTGCCAGCAGCCACCGCTTTAACTCCTACAATGAGCAGTTCTTC.

This clonotype is labeled as medium-sized. CDR3 coding DNA: TGTGCCAGCGCGGGGAGGGCCACAGATACGCAGTATTTT. It codes for CASAGRATDTQYF. The gene calls are TRBV7-2 and TRBJ2-3, with TRBD2 matching over 7 bases. The CDR3 totals 13 residues. CDR1 is SGHTA and CDR2 is FQGNSA in the germline V gene. The V and J ends lost 8 bases and 2 bases, in that order; junction bases with no gene match: 4.

This clonotype showed up just a few times. V is TRBV18 and J is TRBJ2-7, with 7 bases fitting TRBD1. This CDR3 is 15 amino acids long. Germline CDR1 and CDR2: KGHSH and LQKENI. Trimming took 2 bases from V and 2 from J; bases not matched to a gene: 6. The DNA of the CDR3 is TGTGCCAGCTCACCAATGGCAGGGGGAGCCTACGAGCAGTACTTC. Amino acid sequence: CASSPMAGGAYEQYF.

There are many counts of this clonotype. The chain employs TRBV7-3 and TRBJ1-1; maybe TRBD1 (5 bases). This CDR3 region has 16 residues. In germline, CDR1 is SGHTA, CDR2 FQGTGA. V was trimmed by 1 base and J by 4 bases, leaving 16 bases between them. The CDR3 nucleotides are TGTGCCAGCAGCTTAAGAGGGGCAGGGCCCCCCACTGAAGCTTTCTTT. This translates into CASSLRGAGPPTEAFF.

The chain combines TRBV20-1 with TRBJ1-3, with D possibly matching TRBD1 (5 bases). The CDR3 extends over 13 amino acids. Trimming pared 5 bases from V and 4 bases from J, leaving 12 bases between. Germline CDR1 is DFQATT and CDR2 is SNEGSKA (reference sequence). DNA of the CDR3: TGCAGTGCTCCCCCGACAGAAGGAAACACCATATATTTT. Translated: CSAPPTEGNTIYF.

This clonotype was picked up many times. The chain employs TRBV7-2 and TRBJ2-3; 9 bases are shared with TRBD2. The CDR3 contains 16 residues. CDR1 is SGHTA and CDR2 is FQGNSA in the germline V gene. The V segment lost 4 bases and the J segment 3 bases; nucleotides outside the gene matches: 8. The CDR3 here is CASSSQRGVGTDTQYF. Written as DNA, the CDR3 is TGTGCCAGCAGCTCCCAGCGGGGGGTTGGAACAGATACGCAGTATTTT.

Ten or more counts support this clonotype. V gene TRBV10-3 combines with J gene TRBJ1-5; unclear D gene. The germline V gene encodes CDR1 ENHRY and CDR2 SYGVKD. CDR3 length: 14 amino acids. Between the trimmed V and J ends, which lost 6 bases and 4 bases, there was a span of 13 bases. The CDR3 region is CAIRGSGRNQPQHF. The DNA for the CDR3 is TGTGCCATCAGGGGCTCCGGGCGGAATCAGCCCCAGCATTTT.

This clonotype is labeled as medium-sized. The V call is TRBV2, the J call TRBJ2-3, with TRBD1 matching 7 bases. CDR3 length equals 14 residues. The V gene end was trimmed by 4 bases and the J gene end by 3 bases; junction bases not matched to a gene: 4. The germline V gene has CDR1 SNHLY and CDR2 FYNNEI. The CDR3 region has the DNA TGTGCCAGCAGTGGGACAGGTCGGACAGATACGCAGTATTTT. This encodes CASSGTGRTDTQYF.

In its sample, this clonotype was seen many times. The chain links TRBV7-2 to TRBJ2-5; no reliable D call. This CDR3 contains 13 residues. Trimming pared 5 bases from V and 4 bases from J, leaving 11 bases between. Germline CDR1 SGHTA, CDR2 FQGNSA. The CDR3 here is CASSLQTRETQYF. CDR3 nucleotide sequence: TGTGCCAGCAGCCTACAGACACGAGAGACCCAGTACTTC.

This clonotype was seen many times. The chain joins TRBV28 to TRBJ1-5; possible D gene TRBD1, 6 bases. Germline V gene sequence: CDR1 MDHEN, CDR2 SYDVKM. The V and J ends lost 6 bases and 6 bases respectively, with 24 bases between them. The CDR3 is 17 residues long. The CDR3 sequence is CASSPAPVGARGQPQHF. Written as DNA, the CDR3 is TGTGCCAGCAGCCCAGCCCCGGTGGGGGCGCGGGGTCAGCCCCAGCATTTT.

The chain has TRBV7-9 and TRBJ1-5, with D possibly TRBD1 on 6 matching bases. Trimming pared 6 bases from V and 8 bases from J, leaving 32 bases between. The CDR3 contains 19 residues. Germline CDR1 is SEHNR and CDR2 is FQNEAQ (reference sequence). The CDR3: CASRPTQWGDRGSWEPQHF. In nucleotides, the CDR3 is TGTGCCAGCAGACCAACCCAATGGGGGGATAGGGGGTCCTGGGAGCCCCAGCATTTT.

This clonotype appeared many times. The chain recombines TRBV3-1 with TRBJ1-2, with a weak D call TRBD1 (6 bases). The CDR3 covers 14 residues. With 1 base removed from V and 3 bases from J, the gap between germline ends came to 9 bases. CDR1 is LGHDT, CDR2 YNNKEL, per germline (reference sequence). The CDR3: CASSQGPGDYGYTF. CDR3 DNA sequence: TGTGCCAGCAGCCAAGGGCCAGGGGACTATGGCTACACCTTC. The complete variable domain, with remaining parts taken from reference TRBV3-1 and TRBJ1-2, reads DTAVSQTPKYLVTQMGNDKSIKCEQNLGHDTMYWYKQDSKKFLKIMFSYNNKELIINETVPNRFSPKSPDKAHLNLHINSLELGDSAVYFCASSQGPGDYGYTFGSGTRLTVV.

Many counts were recorded for this clonotype. The chain employs TRBV6-5 and TRBJ1-1; no reliable D call. Germline assignment: CDR1 MNHEY and CDR2 SVGAGI. The CDR3 has 14 residues. Trimming took 0 bases from V and 6 from J, leaving 11 bases between them. The CDR3, as DNA: TGTGCCAGCAGTTACTCCCTGGCACAACCTGAAGCTTTCTTT. Translated, it gives CASSYSLAQPEAFF.

In this sample, this clonotype turned up many times. The chain carries TRBV20-1 and TRBJ2-5, with 11 bases aligning to TRBD1. CDR1 and CDR2 (germline): DFQATT, SNEGSKA (reference sequence). The CDR3 length is 14 residues. The V and J ends lost 3 bases and 3 bases, in that order; junction bases with no gene match: 3. This CDR3 reads CSASRTGGKETQYF. As DNA, the CDR3 is TGCAGTGCTAGCCGGACAGGGGGCAAAGAGACCCAGTACTTC.